These 4 T cell receptor beta chains were sequenced from one sample in a study of blood T cell repertoires in COVID-19. The method was immunoSEQ multiplex PCR; TCRdb's version includes in-frame clones alone and lacks a portion of them. The table includes approximately 210,000 clones, about four fifths detected once. Input material: peripheral blood. The receptors derive from a woman aged 40 to 50 with acute or convalescent COVID-19.

The chain carries TRBV5-8 and TRBJ2-1; 11 positions match TRBD2. CDR1 and CDR2 from the germline V gene are SGHTS and YDEGEE. The CDR3 has 15 amino acids. J was trimmed by 5 bases and V by 2 bases; bases with no gene match: 3. The DNA for the CDR3 is TGTGCCAGCAGCTTAGGACTAGCGGGCCACAATGAGCAGTTCTTC. The encoded protein is CASSLGLAGHNEQFF.

The chain couples TRBV7-2 to TRBJ2-7; D is uncertain. Trimming cost V 5 bases and J 5 bases, with 22 bases left between them. This CDR3 spans 16 amino acids. Germline V gives CDR1 SGHTA, CDR2 FQGNSA. CDR3 in DNA: TGTGCCAGCAGCACCCGCGGTTGGCAGTCAGTCAACGAGCAGTACTTC. Its translation: CASSTRGWQSVNEQYF.

The CDR3 region has the DNA TGCGCCAGCAGCCCGTTAGGGGGCCCCCAAGAGACCCAGTACTTC. It translates to CASSPLGGPQETQYF. The chain couples TRBV5-1 to TRBJ2-5; TRBD1 matches 7 bases. Per germline, CDR1 SGHRS and CDR2 YFSETQ. Trimming cost V 4 bases and J 1 base; bases outside gene matches: 7. This CDR3 has 15 amino acids.

There are a few counts of this clone. V and J are TRBV25-1 and TRBJ1-2; D call uncertain. V gave up 1 base and J gave up 0 bases, with 6 bases separating them. This CDR3 region has 14 residues. Germline V lookup: CDR1 MGHDK, CDR2 SYGVNS. For the CDR3, the DNA is TGTGCCAGCAGTGAATTGGCGGCTAACTATGGCTACACCTTC. Translation: CASSELAANYGYTF.